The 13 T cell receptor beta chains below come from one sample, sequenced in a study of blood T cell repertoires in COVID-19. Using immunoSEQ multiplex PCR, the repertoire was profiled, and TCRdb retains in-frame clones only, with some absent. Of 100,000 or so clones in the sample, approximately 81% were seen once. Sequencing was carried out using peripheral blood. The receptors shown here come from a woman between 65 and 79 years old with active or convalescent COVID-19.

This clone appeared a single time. In DNA, the CDR3 is TGTGCCAGCAGTGGGACCGGGACAGGGGGTTTCAACGAGCAGTACTTC. This translates into CASSGTGTGGFNEQYF. The V and J genes are TRBV28 and TRBJ2-7, with 11 bases lining up with TRBD1. In germline, CDR1 is MDHEN, CDR2 SYDVKM. The CDR3 covers 16 residues. The trim removed 5 bases at V and 5 bases at J, leaving 11 bases unmatched.

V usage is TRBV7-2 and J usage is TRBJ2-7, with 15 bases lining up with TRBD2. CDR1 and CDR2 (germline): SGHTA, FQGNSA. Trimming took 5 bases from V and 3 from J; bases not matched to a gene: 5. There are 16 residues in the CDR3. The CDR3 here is CASSALGLAGGYEQYF. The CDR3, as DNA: TGTGCCAGCAGCGCTTTGGGACTAGCGGGGGGCTACGAGCAGTACTTC.

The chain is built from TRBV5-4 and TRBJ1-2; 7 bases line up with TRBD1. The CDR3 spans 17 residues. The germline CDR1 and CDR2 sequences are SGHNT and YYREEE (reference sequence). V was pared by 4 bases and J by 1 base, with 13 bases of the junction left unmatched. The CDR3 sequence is CASSAEWTGDSNYGYTF. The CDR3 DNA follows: TGTGCCAGCAGCGCCGAATGGACAGGAGATAGTAACTATGGCTACACCTTC.

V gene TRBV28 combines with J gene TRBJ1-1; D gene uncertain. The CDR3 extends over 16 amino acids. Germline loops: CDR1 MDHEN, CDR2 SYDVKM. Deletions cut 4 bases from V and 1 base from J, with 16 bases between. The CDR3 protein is CASSYLPLVANTEAFF. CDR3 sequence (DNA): TGTGCCAGCAGTTACCTCCCTCTCGTAGCGAACACTGAAGCTTTCTTT.

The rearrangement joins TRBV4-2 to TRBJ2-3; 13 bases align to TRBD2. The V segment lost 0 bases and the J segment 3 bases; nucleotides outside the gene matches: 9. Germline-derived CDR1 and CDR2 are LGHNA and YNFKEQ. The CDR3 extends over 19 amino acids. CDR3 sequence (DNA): TGTGCCAGCAGCCAAGATCAGACTAGCGGGAGGCGAATTACAGATACGCAGTATTTT. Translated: CASSQDQTSGRRITDTQYF.

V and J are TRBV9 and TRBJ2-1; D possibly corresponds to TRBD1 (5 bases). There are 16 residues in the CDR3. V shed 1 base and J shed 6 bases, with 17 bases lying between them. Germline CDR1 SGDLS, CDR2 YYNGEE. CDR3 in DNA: TGTGCCAGCAGCGTAAGGATGGGGCCTCCTGGCAATGAGCAGTTCTTC. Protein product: CASSVRMGPPGNEQFF.

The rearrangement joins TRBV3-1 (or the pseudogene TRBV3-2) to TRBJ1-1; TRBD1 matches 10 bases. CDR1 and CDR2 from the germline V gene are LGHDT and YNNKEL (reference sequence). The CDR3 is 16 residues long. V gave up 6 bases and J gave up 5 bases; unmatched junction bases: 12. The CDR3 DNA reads TGTGCCAGCAGACGGAAGGGGGGACAGGGGTGGACTGAAGCTTTCTTT. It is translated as CASRRKGGQGWTEAFF.

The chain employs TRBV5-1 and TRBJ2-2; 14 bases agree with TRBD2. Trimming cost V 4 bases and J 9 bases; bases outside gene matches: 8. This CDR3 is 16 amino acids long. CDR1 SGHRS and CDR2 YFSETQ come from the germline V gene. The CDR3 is CASSLGTSGSIRELFF. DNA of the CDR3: TGCGCCAGCAGCCTAGGGACTAGCGGGAGCATCCGGGAGCTGTTTTTT.

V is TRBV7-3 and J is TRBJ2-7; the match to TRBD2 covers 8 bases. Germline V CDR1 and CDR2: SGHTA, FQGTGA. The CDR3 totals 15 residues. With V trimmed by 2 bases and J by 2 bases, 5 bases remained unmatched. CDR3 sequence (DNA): TGTGCCAGCAGCTTAGGCGCGGGGGGACCCTACGAGCAGTACTTC. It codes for CASSLGAGGPYEQYF. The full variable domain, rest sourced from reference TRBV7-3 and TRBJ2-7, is GAGVSQTPSNKVTEKGKYVELRCDPISGHTALYWYRQSLGQGPEFLIYFQGTGAADDSGLPNDRFFAVRPEGSVSTLKIQRTERGDSAVYLCASSLGAGGPYEQYFGPGTRLTVT.

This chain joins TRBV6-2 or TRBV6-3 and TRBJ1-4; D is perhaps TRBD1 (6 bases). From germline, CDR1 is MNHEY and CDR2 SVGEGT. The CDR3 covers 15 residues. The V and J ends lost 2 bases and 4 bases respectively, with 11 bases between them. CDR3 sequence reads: CASSYPGQDNEKLFF. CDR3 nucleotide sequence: TGTGCCAGCAGTTACCCGGGACAAGATAATGAAAAACTGTTTTTT.

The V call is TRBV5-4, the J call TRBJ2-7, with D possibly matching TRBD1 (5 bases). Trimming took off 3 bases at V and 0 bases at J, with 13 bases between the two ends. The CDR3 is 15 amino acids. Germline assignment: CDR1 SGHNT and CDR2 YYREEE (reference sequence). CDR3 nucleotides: TGTGCCAGCAGCTCGCTAACCACAGGCTCCTACGAGCAGTACTTC. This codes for CASSSLTTGSYEQYF.

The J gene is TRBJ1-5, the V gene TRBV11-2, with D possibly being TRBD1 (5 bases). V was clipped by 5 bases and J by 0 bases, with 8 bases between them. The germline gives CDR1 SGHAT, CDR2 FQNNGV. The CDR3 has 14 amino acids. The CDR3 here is CASSEGVSNQPQHF. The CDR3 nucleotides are TGTGCCAGCAGCGAAGGGGTTAGCAATCAGCCCCAGCATTTT.

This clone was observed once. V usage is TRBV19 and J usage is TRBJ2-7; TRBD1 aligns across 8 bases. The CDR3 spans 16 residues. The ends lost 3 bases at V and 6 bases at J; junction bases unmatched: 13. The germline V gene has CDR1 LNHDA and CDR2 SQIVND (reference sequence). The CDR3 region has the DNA TGTGCCAGTAGTATTCTTCCTGGACAGGGACGGTCCGAGCAGTACTTC. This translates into CASSILPGQGRSEQYF. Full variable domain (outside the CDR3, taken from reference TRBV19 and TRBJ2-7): DGGITQSPKYLFRKEGQNVTLSCEQNLNHDAMYWYRQDPGQGLRLIYYSQIVNDFQKGDIAEGYSVSREKKESFPLTVTSAQKNPTAFYLCASSILPGQGRSEQYFGPGTRLTVT.